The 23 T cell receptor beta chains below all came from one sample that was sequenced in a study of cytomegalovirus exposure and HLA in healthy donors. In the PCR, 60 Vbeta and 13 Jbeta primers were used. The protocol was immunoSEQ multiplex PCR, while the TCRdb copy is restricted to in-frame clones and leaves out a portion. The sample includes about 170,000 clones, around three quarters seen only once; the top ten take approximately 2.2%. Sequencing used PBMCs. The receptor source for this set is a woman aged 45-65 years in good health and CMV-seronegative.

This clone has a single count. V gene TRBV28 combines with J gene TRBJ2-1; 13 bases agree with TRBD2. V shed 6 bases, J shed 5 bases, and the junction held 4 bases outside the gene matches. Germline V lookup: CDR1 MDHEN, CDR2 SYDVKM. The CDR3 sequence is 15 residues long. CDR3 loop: CASRTGTSGNNEQFF. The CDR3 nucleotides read TGTGCCAGCAGAACCGGGACTAGCGGGAACAATGAGCAGTTCTTC.

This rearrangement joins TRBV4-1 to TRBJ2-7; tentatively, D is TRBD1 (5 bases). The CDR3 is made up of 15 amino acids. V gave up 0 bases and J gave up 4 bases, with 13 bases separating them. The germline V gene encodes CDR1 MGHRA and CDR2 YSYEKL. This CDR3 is CASSQDRDGHYEQYF. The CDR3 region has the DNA TGCGCCAGCAGCCAAGATAGAGACGGACATTACGAGCAGTACTTC.

CDR3 sequence: CASSPIYPYGQGITATNEKLFF. DNA of the CDR3: TGTGCCAGCAGTCCCATATATCCCTATGGACAGGGCATAACGGCAACTAATGAAAAACTGTTTTTT. V usage is TRBV27 and J usage is TRBJ1-4; 8 bases are shared with TRBD1. V gave up 5 bases and J gave up 0 bases; unmatched junction bases: 23. The CDR3 is 22 residues long. Germline loops: CDR1 MNHEY, CDR2 SMNVEV (reference sequence).

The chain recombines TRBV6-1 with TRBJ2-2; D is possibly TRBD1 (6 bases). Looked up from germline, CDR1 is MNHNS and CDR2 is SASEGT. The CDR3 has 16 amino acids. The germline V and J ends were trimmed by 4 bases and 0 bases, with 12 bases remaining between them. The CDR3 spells CASSGDWTANTGELFF. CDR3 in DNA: TGTGCCAGCAGTGGGGATTGGACAGCGAACACCGGGGAGCTGTTTTTT.

CDR3 sequence reads: CASSLFRGAGNTIYF. CDR3 DNA sequence: TGTGCCAGCAGTTTATTTCGGGGGGCTGGAAACACCATATATTTT. The chain combines TRBV28 with TRBJ1-3; weak D call: TRBD1 (5 bases). Germline CDR1 and CDR2: MDHEN and SYDVKM. Trimming took 1 base from V and 2 from J, leaving 9 bases between them. The CDR3 covers 15 residues.

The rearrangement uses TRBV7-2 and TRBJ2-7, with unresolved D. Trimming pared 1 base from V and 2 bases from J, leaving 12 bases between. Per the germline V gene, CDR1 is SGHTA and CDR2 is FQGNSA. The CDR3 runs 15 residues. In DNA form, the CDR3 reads TGTGCCAGCAGCTTAGAACGGAGTACGACCTACGAGCAGTACTTC. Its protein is CASSLERSTTYEQYF.

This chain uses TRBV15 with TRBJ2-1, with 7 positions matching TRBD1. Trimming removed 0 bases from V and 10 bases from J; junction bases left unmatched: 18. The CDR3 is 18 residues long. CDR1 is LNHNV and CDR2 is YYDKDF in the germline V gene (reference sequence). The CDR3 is CATSRDVGRDRASGEQFF. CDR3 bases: TGTGCCACCAGCAGAGATGTGGGTAGGGACAGAGCTTCGGGGGAGCAGTTCTTC.

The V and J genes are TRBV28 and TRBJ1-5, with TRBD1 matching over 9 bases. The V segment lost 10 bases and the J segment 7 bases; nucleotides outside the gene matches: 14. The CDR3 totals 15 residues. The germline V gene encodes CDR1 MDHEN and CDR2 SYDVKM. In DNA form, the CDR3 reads TGTGCCACAAAACCGGGACAGGGCTCGGGGCAGCCCCAGCATTTT. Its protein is CATKPGQGSGQPQHF.

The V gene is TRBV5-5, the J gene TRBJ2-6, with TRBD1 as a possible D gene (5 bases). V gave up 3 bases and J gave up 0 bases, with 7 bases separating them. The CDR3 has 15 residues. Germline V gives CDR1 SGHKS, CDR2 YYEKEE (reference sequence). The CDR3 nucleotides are TGTGCCAGCAGCTACGACAGCTCTGGGGCCAACGTCCTGACTTTC. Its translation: CASSYDSSGANVLTF.

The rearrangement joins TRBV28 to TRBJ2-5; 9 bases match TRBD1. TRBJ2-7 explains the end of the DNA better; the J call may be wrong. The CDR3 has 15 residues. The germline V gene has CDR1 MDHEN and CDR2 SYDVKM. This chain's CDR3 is CASREAGTGPYEQYF. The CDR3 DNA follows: TGTGCCAGCAGAGAGGCGGGGACAGGGCCCTACGAGCAGTACTTC.

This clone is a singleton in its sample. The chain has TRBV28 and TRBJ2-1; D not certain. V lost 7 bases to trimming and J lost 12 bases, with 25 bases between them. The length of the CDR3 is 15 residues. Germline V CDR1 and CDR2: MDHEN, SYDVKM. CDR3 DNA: TGTGCCAGCAAATCCCTTCACCCCACTAATATTGGGCAGTTCTTC. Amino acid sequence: CASKSLHPTNIGQFF.

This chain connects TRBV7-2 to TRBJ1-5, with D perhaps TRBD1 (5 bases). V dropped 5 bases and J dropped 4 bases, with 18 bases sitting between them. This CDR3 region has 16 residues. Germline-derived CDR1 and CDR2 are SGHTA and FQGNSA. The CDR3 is CASSPMNQGGNQPQHF. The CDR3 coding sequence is TGTGCCAGCAGCCCGATGAATCAGGGTGGGAATCAGCCCCAGCATTTT.

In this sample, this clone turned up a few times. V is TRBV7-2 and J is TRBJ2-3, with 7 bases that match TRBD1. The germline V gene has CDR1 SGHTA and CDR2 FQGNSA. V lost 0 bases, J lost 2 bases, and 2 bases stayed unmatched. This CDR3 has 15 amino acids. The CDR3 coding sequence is TGTGCCAGCAGCTTAGCGGGACAGCTCACAGATACGCAGTATTTT. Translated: CASSLAGQLTDTQYF.

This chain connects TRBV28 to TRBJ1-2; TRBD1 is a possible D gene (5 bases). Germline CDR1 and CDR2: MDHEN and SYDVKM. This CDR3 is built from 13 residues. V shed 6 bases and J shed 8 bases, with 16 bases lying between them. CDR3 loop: CASRLPGTRGYTF. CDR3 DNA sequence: TGTGCCAGCAGATTACCAGGGACTCGGGGCTACACCTTC.

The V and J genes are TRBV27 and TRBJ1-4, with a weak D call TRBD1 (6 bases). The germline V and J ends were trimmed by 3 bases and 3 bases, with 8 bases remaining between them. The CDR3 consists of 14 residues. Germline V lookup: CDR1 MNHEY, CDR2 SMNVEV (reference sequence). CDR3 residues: CASSFSGANEKLFF. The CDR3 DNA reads TGTGCCAGCAGTTTTTCAGGGGCTAATGAAAAACTGTTTTTT.

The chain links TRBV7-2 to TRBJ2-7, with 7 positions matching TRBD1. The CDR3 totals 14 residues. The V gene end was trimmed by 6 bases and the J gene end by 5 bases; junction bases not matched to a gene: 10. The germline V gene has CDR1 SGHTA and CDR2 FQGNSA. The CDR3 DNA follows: TGTGCCAGCAGTTCTAGAAGGGGGCGGGACGAGCAGTACTTC. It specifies CASSSRRGRDEQYF.

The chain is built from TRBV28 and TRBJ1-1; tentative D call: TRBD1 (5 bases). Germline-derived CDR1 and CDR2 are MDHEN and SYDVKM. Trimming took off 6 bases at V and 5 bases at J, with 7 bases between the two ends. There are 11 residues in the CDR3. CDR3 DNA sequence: TGTGCCAGCAGCCGACAGACTGAAGCTTTCTTT. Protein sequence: CASSRQTEAFF.

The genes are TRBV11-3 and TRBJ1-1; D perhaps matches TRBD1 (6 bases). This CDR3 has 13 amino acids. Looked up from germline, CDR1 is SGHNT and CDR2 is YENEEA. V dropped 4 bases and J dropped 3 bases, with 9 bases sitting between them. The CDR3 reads CASSYRAHTEAFF. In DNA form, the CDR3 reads TGTGCCAGCAGCTACAGGGCCCACACTGAAGCTTTCTTT.

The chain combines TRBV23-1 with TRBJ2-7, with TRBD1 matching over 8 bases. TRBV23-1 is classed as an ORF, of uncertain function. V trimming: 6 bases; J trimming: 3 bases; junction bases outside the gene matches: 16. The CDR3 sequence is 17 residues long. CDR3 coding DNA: TGCGCCAGCAGCCCCCCCTCCCCAGGGGGCGGTAACTACGAGCAGTACTTC. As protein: CASSPPSPGGGNYEQYF.

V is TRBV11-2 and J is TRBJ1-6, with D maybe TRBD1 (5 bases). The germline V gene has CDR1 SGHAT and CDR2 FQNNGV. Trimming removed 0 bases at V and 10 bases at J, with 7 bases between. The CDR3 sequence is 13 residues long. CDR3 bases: TGTGCCAGCAGCTTAGACGGGGGATCACCCCTCCACTTT. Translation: CASSLDGGSPLHF.

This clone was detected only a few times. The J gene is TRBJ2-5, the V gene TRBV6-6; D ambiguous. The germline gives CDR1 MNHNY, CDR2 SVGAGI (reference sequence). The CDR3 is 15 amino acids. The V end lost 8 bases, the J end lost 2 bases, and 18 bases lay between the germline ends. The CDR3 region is CASLHPNGVQETQYF. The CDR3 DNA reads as TGTGCCAGCCTTCACCCTAACGGAGTTCAAGAGACCCAGTACTTC.

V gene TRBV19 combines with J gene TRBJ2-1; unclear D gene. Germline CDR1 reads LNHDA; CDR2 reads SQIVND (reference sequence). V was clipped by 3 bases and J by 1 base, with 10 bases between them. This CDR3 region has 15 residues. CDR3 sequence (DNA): TGTGCCAGTAGTATTAGCACAATATCCTACAATGAGCAGTTCTTC. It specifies CASSISTISYNEQFF.

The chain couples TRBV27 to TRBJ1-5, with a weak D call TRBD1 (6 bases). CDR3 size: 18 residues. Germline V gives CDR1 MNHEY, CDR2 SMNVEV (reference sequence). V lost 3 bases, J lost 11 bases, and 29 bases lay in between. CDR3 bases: TGTGCCAGCAGTTTTACCGGCGATGGGCGGGGGGCCTATCTGTCCCAGCATTTT. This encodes CASSFTGDGRGAYLSQHF.